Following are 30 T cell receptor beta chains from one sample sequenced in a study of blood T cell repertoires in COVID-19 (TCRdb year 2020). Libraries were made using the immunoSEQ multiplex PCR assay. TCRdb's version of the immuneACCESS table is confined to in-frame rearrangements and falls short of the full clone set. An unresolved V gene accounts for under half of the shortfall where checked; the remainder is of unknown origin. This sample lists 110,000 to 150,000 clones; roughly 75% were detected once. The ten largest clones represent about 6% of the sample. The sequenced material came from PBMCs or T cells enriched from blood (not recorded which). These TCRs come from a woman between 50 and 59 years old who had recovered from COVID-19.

The CDR3 DNA reads as TGTGCCAGCAGCTTGGGCCCTTCCCGACGGAATTCACCCCTCCACTTT. Its protein product is CASSLGPSRRNSPLHF. The chain couples TRBV7-9 to TRBJ1-6; D ambiguous. This CDR3 spans 16 amino acids. V lost 3 bases and J lost 7, with 16 bases in between. CDR1 is SEHNR and CDR2 is FQNEAQ in the germline V gene (reference sequence).

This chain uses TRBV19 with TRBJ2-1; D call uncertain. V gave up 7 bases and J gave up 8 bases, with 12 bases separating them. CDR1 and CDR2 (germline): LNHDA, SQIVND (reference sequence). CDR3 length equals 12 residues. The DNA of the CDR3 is TGTGCCAGTAATAATCAGTTGGATGAGCAGTTCTTC. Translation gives CASNNQLDEQFF.

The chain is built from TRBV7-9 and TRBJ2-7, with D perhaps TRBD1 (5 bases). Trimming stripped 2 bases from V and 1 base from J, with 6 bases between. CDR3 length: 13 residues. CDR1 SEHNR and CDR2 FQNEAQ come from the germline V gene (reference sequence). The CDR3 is CASSLRGSYEQYF. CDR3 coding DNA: TGTGCCAGCAGCTTAAGGGGTTCCTACGAGCAGTACTTC.

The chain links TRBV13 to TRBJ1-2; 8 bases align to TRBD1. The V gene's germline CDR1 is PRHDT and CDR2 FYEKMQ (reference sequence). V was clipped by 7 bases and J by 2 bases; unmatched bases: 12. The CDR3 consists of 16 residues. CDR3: CASTEAGGQGNYGYTF. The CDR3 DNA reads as TGTGCCAGCACGGAAGCCGGTGGACAGGGAAACTATGGCTACACCTTC. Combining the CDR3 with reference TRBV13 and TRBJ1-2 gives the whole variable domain AAGVIQSPRHLIKEKRETATLKCYPIPRHDTVYWYQQGPGQDPQFLISFYEKMQSDKGSIPDRFSAQQFSDYHSELNMSSLELGDSALYFCASTEAGGQGNYGYTFGSGTRLTVV.

CDR3 in DNA: TGTGCCAGTAGTATAGATCCATACACCGGGGAGCTGTTTTTT. Its protein product is CASSIDPYTGELFF. The J gene is TRBJ2-2, the V gene TRBV19; no clear D. The CDR3 sequence is 14 residues long. Germline V gene data show CDR1 as LNHDA and CDR2 as SQIVND (reference sequence). The V end lost 0 bases, the J end lost 3 bases, and 5 bases lay between the germline ends.

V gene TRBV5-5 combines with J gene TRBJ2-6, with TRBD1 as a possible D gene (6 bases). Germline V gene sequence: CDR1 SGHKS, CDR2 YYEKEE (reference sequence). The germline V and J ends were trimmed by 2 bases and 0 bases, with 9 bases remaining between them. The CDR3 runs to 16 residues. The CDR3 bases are TGTGCCAGCAGCTTTAGGGGGAACTCTGGGGCCAACGTCCTGACTTTC. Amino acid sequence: CASSFRGNSGANVLTF.

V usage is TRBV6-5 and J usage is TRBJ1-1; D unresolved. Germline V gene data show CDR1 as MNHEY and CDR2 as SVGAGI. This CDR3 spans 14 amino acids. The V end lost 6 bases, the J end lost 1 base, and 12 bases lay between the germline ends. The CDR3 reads CASSQEGRNTEAFF. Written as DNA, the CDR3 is TGTGCCAGCAGCCAAGAGGGAAGGAACACTGAAGCTTTCTTT.

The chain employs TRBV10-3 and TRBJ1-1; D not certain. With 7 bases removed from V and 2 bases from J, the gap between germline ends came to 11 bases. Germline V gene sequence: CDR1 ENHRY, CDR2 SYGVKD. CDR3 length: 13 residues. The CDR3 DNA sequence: TGTGCCATCAATCGGGAAATCAACACTGAAGCTTTCTTT. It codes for CAINREINTEAFF.

The CDR3 spells CASSRAGGPQETQYF. The CDR3 nucleotides are TGTGCCAGCAGCCGAGCGGGGGGTCCCCAAGAGACCCAGTACTTC. The chain joins TRBV7-9 to TRBJ2-5; 9 bases fit TRBD2. J gave up 1 base and V 5 bases, and 5 bases lay outside the gene matches. This CDR3 region has 15 residues. The germline CDR1 and CDR2 sequences are SEHNR and FQNEAQ (reference sequence).

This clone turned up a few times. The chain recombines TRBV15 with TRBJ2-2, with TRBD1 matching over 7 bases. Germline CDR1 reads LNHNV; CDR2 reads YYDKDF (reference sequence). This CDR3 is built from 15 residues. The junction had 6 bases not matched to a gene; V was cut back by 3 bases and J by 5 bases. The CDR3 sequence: CATSSPGTETGELFF. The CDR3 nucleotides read TGTGCCACCAGCAGTCCCGGGACAGAGACCGGGGAGCTGTTTTTT.

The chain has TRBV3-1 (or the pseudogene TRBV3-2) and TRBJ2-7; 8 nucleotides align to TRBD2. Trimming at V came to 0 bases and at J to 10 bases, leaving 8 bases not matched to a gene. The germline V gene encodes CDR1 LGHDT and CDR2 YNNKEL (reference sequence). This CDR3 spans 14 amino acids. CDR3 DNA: TGTGCCAGCAGCCAAGATTCTAACGGGGGGGAACAGTACGTC. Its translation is CASSQDSNGGEQYV.

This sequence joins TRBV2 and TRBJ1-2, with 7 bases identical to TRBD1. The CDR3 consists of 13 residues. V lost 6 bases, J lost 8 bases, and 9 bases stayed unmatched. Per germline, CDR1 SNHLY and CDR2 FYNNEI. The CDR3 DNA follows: TGTGCCAGCAGGGTCACAGGGGAACTCGGCTACACCTTC. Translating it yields CASRVTGELGYTF.

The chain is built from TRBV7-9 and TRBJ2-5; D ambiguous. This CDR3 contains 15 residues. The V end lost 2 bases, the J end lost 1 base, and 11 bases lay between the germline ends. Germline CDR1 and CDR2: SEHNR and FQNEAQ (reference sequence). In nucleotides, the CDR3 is TGTGCCAGCAGCTTATACACTGACATCCAAGAGACCCAGTACTTC. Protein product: CASSLYTDIQETQYF.

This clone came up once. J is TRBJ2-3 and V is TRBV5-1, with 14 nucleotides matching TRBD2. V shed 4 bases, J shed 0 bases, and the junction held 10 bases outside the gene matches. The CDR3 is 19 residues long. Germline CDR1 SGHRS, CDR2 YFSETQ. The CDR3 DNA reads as TGCGCCAGCAGCCAGGGGACTAGCGGGGGCCACTTTAGCACAGATACGCAGTATTTT. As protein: CASSQGTSGGHFSTDTQYF.

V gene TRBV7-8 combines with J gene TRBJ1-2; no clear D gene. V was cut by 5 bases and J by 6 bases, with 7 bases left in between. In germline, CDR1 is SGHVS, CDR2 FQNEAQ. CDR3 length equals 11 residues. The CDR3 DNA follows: TGTGCCAGCAGCCCTTTAAATGGCTACACCTTC. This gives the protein CASSPLNGYTF.

The CDR3 bases are TGTGCCAGCAGTTCACAGGGAGACTATGGCTACACCTTC. Residues: CASSSQGDYGYTF. The chain recombines TRBV28 with TRBJ1-2, with a possible D match to TRBD1 (6 bases). The CDR3 is 13 amino acids. Germline V gives CDR1 MDHEN, CDR2 SYDVKM. Between the trimmed V and J ends, which lost 4 bases and 3 bases, there was a span of 9 bases.

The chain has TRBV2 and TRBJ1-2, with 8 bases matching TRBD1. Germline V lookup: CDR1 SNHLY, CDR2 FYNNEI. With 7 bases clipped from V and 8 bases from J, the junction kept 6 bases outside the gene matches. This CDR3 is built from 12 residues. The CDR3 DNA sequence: TGTGCCAGCAACCCCGGGACAGGCGGCTACACCTTC. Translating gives CASNPGTGGYTF. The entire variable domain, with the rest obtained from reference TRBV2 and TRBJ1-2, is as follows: EPEVTQTPSHQVTQMGQEVILRCVPISNHLYFYWYRQILGQKVEFLVSFYNNEISEKSEIFDDQFSVERPDGSNFTLKIRSTKLEDSAMYFCASNPGTGGYTFGSGTRLTVV.

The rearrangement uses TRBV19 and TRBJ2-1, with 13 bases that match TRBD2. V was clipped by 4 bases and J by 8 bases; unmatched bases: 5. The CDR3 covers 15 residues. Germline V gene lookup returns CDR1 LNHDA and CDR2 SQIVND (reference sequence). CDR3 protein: CASSKLAGGPYEQFF. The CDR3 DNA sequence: TGTGCCAGTAGTAAACTAGCGGGGGGGCCTTATGAGCAGTTCTTC.

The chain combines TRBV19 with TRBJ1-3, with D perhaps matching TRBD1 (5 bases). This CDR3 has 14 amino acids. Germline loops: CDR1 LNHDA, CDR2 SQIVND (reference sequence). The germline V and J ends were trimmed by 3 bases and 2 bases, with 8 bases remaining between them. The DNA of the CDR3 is TGTGCCAGTAGTATGACAGTAACTGGAAACACCATATATTTT. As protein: CASSMTVTGNTIYF. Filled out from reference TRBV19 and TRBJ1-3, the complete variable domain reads DGGITQSPKYLFRKEGQNVTLSCEQNLNHDAMYWYRQDPGQGLRLIYYSQIVNDFQKGDIAEGYSVSREKKESFPLTVTSAQKNPTAFYLCASSMTVTGNTIYFGEGSWLTVV.

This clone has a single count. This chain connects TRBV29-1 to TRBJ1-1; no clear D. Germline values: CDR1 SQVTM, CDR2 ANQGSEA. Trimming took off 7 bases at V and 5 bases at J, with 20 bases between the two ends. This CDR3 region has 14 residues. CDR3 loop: CSAPTDARGTEAFF. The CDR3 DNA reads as TGCAGCGCCCCTACGGATGCGCGAGGGACTGAAGCTTTCTTT.

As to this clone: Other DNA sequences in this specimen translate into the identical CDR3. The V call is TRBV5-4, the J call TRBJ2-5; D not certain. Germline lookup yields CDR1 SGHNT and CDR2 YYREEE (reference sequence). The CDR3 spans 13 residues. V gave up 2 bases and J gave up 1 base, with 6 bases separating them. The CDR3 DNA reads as TGTGCCAGCAGCTTTCCATCCCAAGAGACCCAGTACTTC. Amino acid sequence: CASSFPSQETQYF.

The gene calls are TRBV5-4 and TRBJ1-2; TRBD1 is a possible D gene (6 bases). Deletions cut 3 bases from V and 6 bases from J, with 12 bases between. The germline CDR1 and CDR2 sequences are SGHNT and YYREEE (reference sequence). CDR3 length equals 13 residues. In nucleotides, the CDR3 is TGTGCCAGCAGCTACCCACAGGGAAATGGCTACACCTTC. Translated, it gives CASSYPQGNGYTF.

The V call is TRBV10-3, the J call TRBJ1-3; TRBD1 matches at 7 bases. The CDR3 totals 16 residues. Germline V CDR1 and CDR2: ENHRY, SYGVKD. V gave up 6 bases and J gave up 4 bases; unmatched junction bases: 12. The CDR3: CAIRDTLQGPGNTIYF. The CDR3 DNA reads TGTGCCATCAGGGACACGCTACAGGGGCCCGGAAACACCATATATTTT.

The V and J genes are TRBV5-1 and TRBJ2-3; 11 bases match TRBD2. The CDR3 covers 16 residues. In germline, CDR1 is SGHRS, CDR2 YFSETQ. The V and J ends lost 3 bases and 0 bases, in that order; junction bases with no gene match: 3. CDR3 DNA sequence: TGCGCCAGCAGCTCATTAGCGGGGGGGAGCACAGATACGCAGTATTTT. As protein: CASSSLAGGSTDTQYF.

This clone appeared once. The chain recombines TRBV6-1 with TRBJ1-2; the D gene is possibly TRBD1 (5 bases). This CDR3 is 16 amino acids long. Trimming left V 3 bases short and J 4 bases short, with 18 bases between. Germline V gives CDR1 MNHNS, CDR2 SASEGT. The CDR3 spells CASSEAAGDRGYGYTF. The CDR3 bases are TGTGCCAGCAGTGAGGCTGCGGGGGATAGGGGCTATGGCTACACCTTC.

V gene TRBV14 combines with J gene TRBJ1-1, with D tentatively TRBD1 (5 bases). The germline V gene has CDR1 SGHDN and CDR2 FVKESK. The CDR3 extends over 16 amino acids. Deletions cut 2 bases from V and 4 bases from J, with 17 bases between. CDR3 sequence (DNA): TGTGCCAGCAGCCAACAAAGCTTGCGGGGCGGCACTGAAGCTTTCTTT. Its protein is CASSQQSLRGGTEAFF.

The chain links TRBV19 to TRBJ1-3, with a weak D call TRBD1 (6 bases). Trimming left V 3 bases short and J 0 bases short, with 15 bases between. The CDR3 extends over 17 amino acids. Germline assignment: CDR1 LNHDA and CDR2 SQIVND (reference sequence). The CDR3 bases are TGTGCCAGTAGTATCTTAACGACAGGACACTCTGGAAACACCATATATTTT. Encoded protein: CASSILTTGHSGNTIYF. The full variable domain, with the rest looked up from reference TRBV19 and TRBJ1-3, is DGGITQSPKYLFRKEGQNVTLSCEQNLNHDAMYWYRQDPGQGLRLIYYSQIVNDFQKGDIAEGYSVSREKKESFPLTVTSAQKNPTAFYLCASSILTTGHSGNTIYFGEGSWLTVV.

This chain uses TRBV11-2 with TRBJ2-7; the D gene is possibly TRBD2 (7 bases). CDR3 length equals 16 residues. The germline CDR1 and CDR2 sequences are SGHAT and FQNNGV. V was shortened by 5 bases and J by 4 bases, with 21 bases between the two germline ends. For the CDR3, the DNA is TGTGCCAGCAGCCCGTGGGGGGGCAGTACGTTGTACGAGCAGTACTTC. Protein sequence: CASSPWGGSTLYEQYF.

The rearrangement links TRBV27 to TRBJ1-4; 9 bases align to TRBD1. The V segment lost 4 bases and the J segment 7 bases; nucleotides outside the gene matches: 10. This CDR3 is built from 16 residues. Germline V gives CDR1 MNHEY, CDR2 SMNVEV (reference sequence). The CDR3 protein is CASSSGTGSDREKLFF. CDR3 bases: TGTGCCAGCAGTTCCGGGACAGGGTCCGACCGTGAAAAACTGTTTTTT.

CDR3 nucleotides: TGTGCCAGCAGCACCACAAGGGGGGGAAGGCAGCCCCAGCATTTT. The encoded protein is CASSTTRGGRQPQHF. The rearrangement joins TRBV7-2 to TRBJ1-5; D is possibly TRBD1 (6 bases). V gave up 5 bases and J gave up 7 bases, with 18 bases separating them. The germline CDR1 and CDR2 sequences are SGHTA and FQGNSA. The CDR3 totals 15 residues.